This entry describes one T cell receptor (beta chain). Its antigen is as yet unknown. One end of the junction does not line up with germline, which may come from a read error. TCRdb redid the calling of the reads with MiXCR, one entry per CDR3 protein. Here the sample spans 200,000 to 300,000 distinct CDR3 sequences, 8% to 9.5% being singletons. Germline CDR1 reads MNHNY; CDR2 reads SVGAGI (reference sequence). The CDR3 totals 15 residues. This sample is part of a study of T cell repertoires in cytomegalovirus infection. Study background: The public TCR beta signatures pointed to both CMV infection and matching HLA type. Points from the study as a whole: Frequencies of public TCR beta families were cumulated, and this identified carriers of CMV plus the relevant HLA. Clonotype analysis showed dominance of the ex vivo response by HLA-C-restricted CMV-specific TCR beta clonotypes.

The chain links TRBV6-6 to TRBJ1-4, with D tentatively TRBD1 (6 bases). The specimen sequenced was PBMCs. The source of this sequence is a human donor in good health (CMV status not recorded). Some clones in this sample may be carry-over from other donors' samples. The CDR3 DNA reads TGTGCCGGCAGTTACTCAGGGGCGGGTGACGAAAAACTGTTTTTT. Translating gives CAGSYSGAGDEKLFF.